These T cell receptor beta chains were read from a single sample in a study of T cell repertoires in cytomegalovirus infection. TCRdb fed the reads into MiXCR, producing one record per CDR3 protein. The table includes about 360,000 distinct CDR3 sequences, approximately 18% detected once. Sequenced input: PBMCs. The receptors here all came from a human donor in good health (CMV status not recorded). Some clones in this sample may be carry-over from other donors' samples. The CDR3 runs from the conserved cysteine through the conserved F or W. The D gene is left open where the match is weak. For some rows the clone size is stated as once, few or many, or as a class when expanded; others skip it.

J: TRBJ1-4; V: TRBV29-1; D: NA; size: few; DNA: TGCAGCGTTGAAGATGGGGGGGGGGATGAAAAACTGTTTTTT; CDR3: CSVEDGGGDEKLFF
J: TRBJ2-3; V: TRBV12-3/TRBV12-4; D: TRBD1; size: many; DNA: TGTGCCAGCAGTCTACAGGGGGCCGCAGATACGCAGTATTTT; CDR3: CASSLQGAADTQYF
J: TRBJ2-1; V: TRBV2; D: NA; size: few; DNA: TGTGCCAGCAGTGAAGAGGGGGTAACTGAGCAGTTCTTC; CDR3: CASSEEGVTEQFF
J: TRBJ2-1; V: TRBV4-2; D: TRBD2; size: NA; DNA: TGTGCCAGCACATTCCTTGGAACCGGGACTAGCGGGTCGGATGAGCAGTTCTTC; CDR3: CASTFLGTGTSGSDEQFF
J: TRBJ1-1; V: TRBV7-2; D: NA; size: many; DNA: TGTGCCAGCAGCTTTTCGAGAGCCAACACTGAAGCTTTCTTT; CDR3: CASSFSRANTEAFF
J: TRBJ2-3; V: TRBV4-2; D: NA; size: many; DNA: TGTGCCAGCAGCCAAGATTCACAGGTGGATAGCATAGATACGCAGTATTTT; CDR3: CASSQDSQVDSIDTQYF
J: TRBJ2-3; V: TRBV10-3; D: NA; size: few; DNA: TGTGCCATCAGAAAGCGGGTCCAAGATACGCAGTATTTT; CDR3: CAIRKRVQDTQYF
J: TRBJ1-6; V: TRBV4-2; D: TRBD1; size: few; DNA: TGTGCCAGCAGCCAAGACAGGGGGGTTGTCCTCCACTTT; CDR3: CASSQDRGVVLHF
J: TRBJ2-2; V: TRBV7-2; D: TRBD1; size: many; DNA: TGTGCCAGCGCCCCTTGGGCCAGGGGGCTTGAGGGGGAGCTGTTTTTT; CDR3: CASAPWARGLEGELFF
J: TRBJ1-1; V: TRBV5-8; D: TRBD1; size: many; DNA: TGTGCCAGCAGCCACAGGGGATTCGGTGGCACTGAAGCTTTCTTT; CDR3: CASSHRGFGGTEAFF
J: TRBJ1-1; V: TRBV19; D: NA; size: many; DNA: TGTGCCAGTAGCCGCCTGGGCACTGAAGCTTTCTTT; CDR3: CASSRLGTEAFF
J: TRBJ1-1; V: TRBV7-3; D: NA; size: many; DNA: TGTGCCAGCAGCTTGGGCCCCTTGGACACTGAAGCTTTCTTT; CDR3: CASSLGPLDTEAFF
J: TRBJ2-5; V: TRBV5-4; D: NA; size: NA; DNA: TGTGCCAGCAGAGGGGACACCCAAGAGACCCAGTACTTC; CDR3: CASRGDTQETQYF
J: TRBJ2-7; V: TRBV6-2/TRBV6-3; D: NA; size: NA; DNA: TGTGCCAGCAGTCCCCGGGCTCGCCGACCCTACGAGCAGTACTTC; CDR3: CASSPRARRPYEQYF
J: TRBJ2-7; V: TRBV6-6; D: NA; size: NA; DNA: TGTGCCAGCAGTACCAGACAGGCCCCCCACGAGCAGTACTTC; CDR3: CASSTRQAPHEQYF
J: TRBJ1-6; V: TRBV7-2; D: NA; size: many; DNA: TGTGCCACCATGCGCCGGGGTTCACCCCTCCACTTT; CDR3: CATMRRGSPLHF
J: TRBJ2-7; V: TRBV6-2/TRBV6-3; D: TRBD1; size: many; DNA: TGTGCCAGCAAGTCCGCAGGGGGACCCTACGAGCAGTACTTC; CDR3: CASKSAGGPYEQYF
J: TRBJ2-5; V: TRBV19; D: TRBD2; size: few; DNA: TGTGCCAGTAGTATTGGACTAGCGGGGGTGACCCAGTACTTC; CDR3: CASSIGLAGVTQYF
J: TRBJ1-2; V: TRBV2; D: TRBD1; size: NA; DNA: TGTGCCAGCAGGGGACAGCCCTATGGCTACACCTTC; CDR3: CASRGQPYGYTF
J: TRBJ2-3; V: TRBV7-2; D: TRBD2; size: many; DNA: TGTGCCAGCAGCCCGCGGGGGCTAGCGGGCCCAGATACGCAGTATTTT; CDR3: CASSPRGLAGPDTQYF
J: TRBJ2-7; V: TRBV18; D: NA; size: NA; DNA: TGTGCCAGCTCACCTGCCGGGACCTTTCTTGACGAGCAGTACTTC; CDR3: CASSPAGTFLDEQYF
J: TRBJ1-2; V: TRBV28; D: NA; size: NA; DNA: TGTGCCAGCAGTTTAGTAACAGGGAATTTTAACTATGGCTACACCTTC; CDR3: CASSLVTGNFNYGYTF
J: TRBJ2-7; V: TRBV7-6; D: TRBD2; size: NA; DNA: TGTGCCAGCAGCGCAGTGTTTGGGGGGGACTACGAGCAGTACTTC; CDR3: CASSAVFGGDYEQYF
J: TRBJ1-2; V: TRBV7-2; D: NA; size: many; DNA: TGTGCCAGCAGCTCCCGGTCGGGTTATGGCTACACCTTC; CDR3: CASSSRSGYGYTF
J: TRBJ2-2; V: TRBV6-5; D: NA; size: few; DNA: TGTGCCAGCAGTTACTGGGGAGGGGGCCGTGGCACCGGGGAGCTGTTTTTT; CDR3: CASSYWGGGRGTGELFF
J: TRBJ2-1; V: TRBV12-3/TRBV12-4; D: TRBD2; size: many; DNA: TGTGCCAGCAGTTCCGGACTAGCGGGCGACAATGAGCAGTTCTTC; CDR3: CASSSGLAGDNEQFF
J: TRBJ2-3; V: TRBV7-2; D: NA; size: many; DNA: TGTGCCAGCAGCCTCTCTTGGGGACCCCATGCAGATACGCAGTATTTT; CDR3: CASSLSWGPHADTQYF
J: TRBJ2-5; V: TRBV5-4; D: TRBD2; size: few; DNA: TGTGCCAGCAGCCCTAGCGGGGGGGCTTACGGGACCCAAGAGACCCAGTACTTC; CDR3: CASSPSGGAYGTQETQYF
J: TRBJ2-5; V: TRBV12-3/TRBV12-4; D: TRBD2; size: NA; DNA: TGTGCCAGCAGTTTAAGCGGGGCCTCTCAAGAGACCCAGTACTTC; CDR3: CASSLSGASQETQYF
J: TRBJ1-3; V: TRBV20-1; D: NA; size: few; DNA: TGCAGTGCTGGGGGACACTCTTTTGGAAACACCATATATTTT; CDR3: CSAGGHSFGNTIYF
J: TRBJ2-7; V: TRBV7-9; D: TRBD1; size: many; DNA: TGTGCCAGCAGCTGGGACAGGGCTTCCTACGAGCAGTACTTC; CDR3: CASSWDRASYEQYF
J: TRBJ1-2; V: TRBV20-1; D: NA; size: NA; DNA: TGCAGTGCTAGTACTCCGGGGATAAACTATGGCTACACCTTC; CDR3: CSASTPGINYGYTF
J: TRBJ2-7; V: TRBV7-2; D: TRBD1; size: many; DNA: TGTGCCAGCAGCTTAGTACAGGGGGCCGACTACGAGCAGTACTTC; CDR3: CASSLVQGADYEQYF
J: TRBJ1-1; V: TRBV5-1; D: NA; size: many; DNA: TGCGCCAGCAGCTTGGAAGGGGGAAACACTGAAGCTTTCTTT; CDR3: CASSLEGGNTEAFF
J: TRBJ2-1; V: TRBV7-6; D: NA; size: many; DNA: TGTGCCAGCAGCTTAGCTTGGGGAAGCTCCTACAATGAGCAGTTCTTC; CDR3: CASSLAWGSSYNEQFF
J: TRBJ2-3; V: TRBV12-3/TRBV12-4; D: NA; size: few; DNA: TGTGCCAGCAGGGGGCTACTAGCTTCGGATACGCAGTATTTT; CDR3: CASRGLLASDTQYF
J: TRBJ2-5; V: TRBV7-2; D: TRBD2; size: many; DNA: TGTGCCATCTCTCGGGGGGGAGGAGAGACCCAGTACTTC; CDR3: CAISRGGGETQYF
J: TRBJ2-7; V: TRBV6-5; D: TRBD1; size: many; DNA: TGTGCCAGCAGATCCCCCGGGACAGGTGCCTACGAGCAGTACTTC; CDR3: CASRSPGTGAYEQYF
J: TRBJ2-6; V: TRBV10-1; D: NA; size: NA; DNA: TGCGCCACCCAGGAGTCTGGGGCCAACGTCCTGACTTTC; CDR3: CATQESGANVLTF
J: TRBJ1-4; V: TRBV6-1; D: NA; size: NA; DNA: TGTGCCAGCAGCGAAGGACGGGAATATGAAAAACTGTTTTTT; CDR3: CASSEGREYEKLFF
J: TRBJ2-7; V: TRBV29-1; D: TRBD1; size: many; DNA: TGCAGCGTGCCGGGACAGGGGGCTTACGAGCAGTACTTC; CDR3: CSVPGQGAYEQYF
J: TRBJ2-3; V: TRBV7-2; D: TRBD2; size: many; DNA: TGTGCCAGCAGTCAAGCGTGGGGGGGACTAGCGGACACAGATACGCAGTATTTT; CDR3: CASSQAWGGLADTDTQYF
J: TRBJ1-3; V: TRBV6-5; D: NA; size: NA; DNA: TGTGCCAGCAGTTACGAGCGTGGAAACACCATATATTTT; CDR3: CASSYERGNTIYF
J: TRBJ1-3; V: TRBV20-1; D: TRBD1; size: NA; DNA: TGCAGTGCCTCCAGGGGGCCTGGAAACACCATATATTTT; CDR3: CSASRGPGNTIYF
J: TRBJ2-5; V: TRBV20-1; D: TRBD1; size: NA; DNA: TGCAGTGCTAGGCGGACAGGGGGCTTCGGGGAGACCCAGTACTTC; CDR3: CSARRTGGFGETQYF
J: TRBJ2-1; V: TRBV28; D: NA; size: few; DNA: TGTGCCAGCTATGGAAGCGGGGTGGGGGCTCTGGAGCAGTTCTTC; CDR3: CASYGSGVGALEQFF
J: TRBJ2-1; V: TRBV29-1; D: TRBD1; size: NA; DNA: TGCAGCGTTGACGGGACAGGGTCGGGGAATGAGCAGTTCTTC; CDR3: CSVDGTGSGNEQFF
J: TRBJ1-4; V: TRBV7-2; D: NA; size: NA; DNA: TGTGCCAGCAGCTTAGTCGCGGGGAATAATGAAAAACTGTTTTTT; CDR3: CASSLVAGNNEKLFF
J: TRBJ2-7; V: TRBV28; D: NA; size: many; DNA: TGTGCCAGCAGTGTAACTCCCTCGTATTTCTTATCCTACGAGCAGTACTTC; CDR3: CASSVTPSYFLSYEQYF